These T cell receptor beta chains were read from a single sample in a study of cytomegalovirus exposure and HLA in healthy donors. Profiling relied on immunoSEQ multiplex PCR, and the TCRdb table lists in-frame clones only, not all of them. This sample has about 180,000 clones, with roughly 88% found just once. The sequenced sample consisted of PBMCs. The source of these receptors is a girl aged 2-10 years in good health and CMV-seropositive. The CDR3 runs from the conserved cysteine through the conserved F or W. The D gene is left open where the match is weak. Clone sizes are given selectively: once, few, many, or a class where the clone is expanded.

V gene,D gene,clone size,J gene,CDR3 protein
TRBV5-1,TRBD1,-,TRBJ2-7,CASSRRQGTRSYEQYF
TRBV18,-,-,TRBJ2-5,CASSPRPGQETQYF
TRBV9,-,-,TRBJ1-6,CASPSGPYLNSPLHF
TRBV30,TRBD1,-,TRBJ2-7,CAWSGPGTGGLNEQYF
TRBV15,TRBD2,-,TRBJ2-7,CATGTSGVYEQYF
TRBV11-2,TRBD1,-,TRBJ1-4,CASSPSRDSYNEKLFF
TRBV30,TRBD1,-,TRBJ2-5,CAWSVGTAPLETQYF
TRBV11-3,TRBD2,-,TRBJ2-7,CASSLAVAGYYEQYF
TRBV29-1,-,-,TRBJ2-7,CSVGGNSYEQYF
TRBV14,TRBD2,-,TRBJ2-1,CASSRGLAVYNEQFF
TRBV5-1,-,-,TRBJ2-7,CASSLGQPAAEQYF
TRBV6-5,-,-,TRBJ1-2,CASSYSFGTWDGGYTF
TRBV18,-,few,TRBJ1-5,CASSHTEDSNQPQHF
TRBV7-9,-,-,TRBJ2-1,CASSWWGVNEQFF
TRBV29-1,TRBD1,-,TRBJ2-7,CSVHRGGEQYF